The 16 T cell receptor beta chains given below trace back to one sample, sequenced in a study of blood T cells in healthy people across ages. A sample-barcoded 5' primer and a J-beta primer mix were used in a second PCR of roughly 6 to 11 cycles. TCRdb processed the 5' RACE reads anew with MiXCR; each CDR3 protein has one entry. The sample gives hundreds of thousands of distinct CDR3 sequences, 45% to 70% of which show up once; roughly 25% is in the top ten. The sequenced sample was blood. The receptors here all came from a man in his forties in good health.

In this sample, this clonotype turned up once. The V call is TRBV7-2, the J call TRBJ2-1, with 14 bases that match TRBD2. The CDR3 extends over 18 amino acids. V was clipped by 6 bases and J by 3 bases; unmatched bases: 10. Germline CDR1 is SGHTA and CDR2 is FQGNSA. In DNA form, the CDR3 reads TGTGCCAGCAGGACACGGACTAGCGGGAGGATGTTCTACAATGAGCAGTTCTTC. Its protein is CASRTRTSGRMFYNEQFF.

The chain has TRBV29-1 and TRBJ2-2; D unclear. Germline CDR1 reads SQVTM; CDR2 reads ANQGSEA. CDR3 length: 13 residues. V lost 4 bases and J lost 6, with 12 bases in between. For the CDR3, the DNA is TGCAGCGTTGGCCAAGGACGGGCCGGGGAGCTGTTTTTT. Its translation is CSVGQGRAGELFF.

This clonotype came up once. Here the CDR3 DNA reads TGCAGCGTCACTAGCGGGAGTGATACGCAGTATTTT. This encodes CSVTSGSDTQYF. The V gene is TRBV29-1, the J gene TRBJ2-3; 11 bases match TRBD2. Germline V gene data show CDR1 as SQVTM and CDR2 as ANQGSEA. Germline trimming cut 6 bases from V and 6 bases from J; bases unmatched to any gene: 2. The CDR3 is made up of 12 amino acids.

CDR3 in DNA: TGTGCCAGCAGTTTGGGGAACGAAGAGACCCAGTACTTC. Protein product: CASSLGNEETQYF. The chain uses TRBV12-3 or TRBV12-4 and TRBJ2-5, with no clear D. The CDR3 contains 13 residues. Trimming left V 3 bases short and J 3 bases short, with 8 bases between.

The CDR3 loop reads CASSPMGVGAPAGNEQFF. The CDR3 DNA reads TGTGCCAGCAGCCCCATGGGGGTGGGAGCCCCTGCCGGCAATGAGCAGTTCTTC. The chain uses TRBV7-9 and TRBJ2-1, with D possibly being TRBD1 or TRBD2 (5 bases each). Germline V gene lookup returns CDR1 SEHNR and CDR2 FQNEAQ (reference sequence). The CDR3 sequence is 18 residues long. V lost 5 bases to trimming and J lost 6 bases, with 26 bases between them.

The genes are TRBV30 and TRBJ1-2; D is perhaps TRBD1 (5 bases). The CDR3 spans 13 residues. Germline-derived CDR1 and CDR2 are GTSNPN and SVGIG (reference sequence). V lost 3 bases and J lost 4, with 12 bases in between. CDR3 amino acids: CAWSPPGTYGYTF. In DNA form, the CDR3 reads TGTGCCTGGAGCCCACCAGGGACCTATGGCTACACCTTC. The full variable domain, its missing parts supplied by reference TRBV30 and TRBJ1-2, is SQTIHQWPATLVQPVGSPLSLECTVEGTSNPNLYWYRQAAGRGLQLLFYSVGIGQISSEVPQNLSASRPQDRQFILSSKKLLLSDSGFYLCAWSPPGTYGYTFGSGTRLTVV.

The chain is built from TRBV6-5 and TRBJ1-1; 10 bases are a match to TRBD1. Germline CDR1 is MNHEY and CDR2 is SVGAGI. V was pared by 3 bases and J by 11 bases, with 6 bases of the junction left unmatched. The CDR3 is made up of 13 amino acids. CDR3 loop: CASSYGTGVGAFF. Written as DNA, the CDR3 is TGTGCCAGCAGTTATGGGACAGGGGTTGGGGCTTTCTTT.

The CDR3 coding sequence is TGTGCCAGCATATCAAGGACTGGATTCGGGACAGGGTTTTCGGGGGCCAACGTCCTGACTTTC. Amino acids: CASISRTGFGTGFSGANVLTF. This sequence joins TRBV12-3 or TRBV12-4 and TRBJ2-6; TRBD1 agrees at 9 bases. The V and J ends lost 7 bases and 4 bases, in that order; junction bases with no gene match: 23. The CDR3 runs 21 residues.

Points on this clonotype: Germline is not matched at one junction end, which may reflect a read error. This sequence joins TRBV15 and TRBJ2-5; 10 nucleotides match TRBD2. CDR3 size: 17 residues. Germline loops: CDR1 LNHNV, CDR2 YYDKDF (reference sequence). This CDR3 reads CAASRDRGGLAFNEQYF. The CDR3, as DNA: TGTGCCGCCAGCAGAGATCGCGGGGGACTAGCGTTCAATGAGCAGTACTTC.

This clonotype showed up just once. This chain uses TRBV9 with TRBJ2-7, with TRBD1 as a possible D gene (5 bases). Trimming stripped 0 bases from V and 4 bases from J, with 14 bases between. The CDR3 spans 15 residues. Germline-derived CDR1 and CDR2 are SGDLS and YYNGEE. The CDR3 reads CASSVEAQGSYEQYF. CDR3 nucleotide sequence: TGTGCCAGCAGCGTAGAAGCCCAGGGCTCATACGAGCAGTACTTC.

The chain employs TRBV28 and TRBJ1-6, with D tentatively TRBD1 (5 bases). The CDR3 is 12 amino acids. The V end was cut by 7 bases, the J end by 10 bases, with 11 bases between. CDR1 and CDR2 (germline): MDHEN, SYDVKM. The DNA of the CDR3 is TGTGCCAGCACCCCGGGGGACTCACCCCTCCACTTT. It specifies CASTPGDSPLHF.

Worth noting for this clonotype: A much bigger clone sits one base away, suggesting this may be a read error. The chain couples TRBV20-1 to TRBJ1-2; 8 bases map to TRBD1. Germline V gene sequence: CDR1 DFQATT, CDR2 SNEGSKA (reference sequence). Trimming cost V 1 base and J 6 bases; bases outside gene matches: 7. The length of the CDR3 is 14 residues. In DNA form, the CDR3 reads TGCAGTGCTAGAGCTCACCGGGACAGGAATGGCTACACCTTC. Translating it yields CSARAHRDRNGYTF.

The sample holds a few counts of this clonotype. V usage is TRBV6-5 and J usage is TRBJ2-7, with a weak D call TRBD1 (5 bases). Germline CDR1 MNHEY, CDR2 SVGAGI. The CDR3 is 14 residues long. Trimming removed 0 bases at V and 2 bases at J, with 8 bases between. The CDR3 sequence is CASSYSGLPYEQYF. CDR3 nucleotide sequence: TGTGCCAGCAGTTACTCGGGGCTTCCCTACGAGCAGTACTTC.

This clonotype has more than one count but fewer than ten. This chain connects TRBV7-2 to TRBJ2-4; a weak D match, TRBD2 (6 bases). Between the trimmed V and J ends, which lost 2 bases and 9 bases, there was a span of 17 bases. Germline-derived CDR1 and CDR2 are SGHTA and FQGNSA. This CDR3 comprises 15 residues. Written as DNA, the CDR3 is TGTGCCAGCAGCTTAATTTTCGGGGGTGAGGGCATTCAGTACTTC. It specifies CASSLIFGGEGIQYF.

This rearrangement joins TRBV6-1 to TRBJ2-3, with D possibly TRBD2 on 5 matching bases. The V end was cut by 1 base, the J end by 6 bases, with 11 bases between. Germline-derived CDR1 and CDR2 are MNHNS and SASEGT. This CDR3 is built from 14 residues. The DNA for the CDR3 is TGTGCCAGCAGTGAAGGTGGGAGTAGGGATACGCAGTATTTT. Its translation is CASSEGGSRDTQYF.

This sequence joins TRBV6-6 and TRBJ1-4; D may be TRBD1 (6 bases). Trimming removed 6 bases at V and 8 bases at J, with 22 bases between. This CDR3 spans 16 amino acids. Germline CDR1 reads MNHNY; CDR2 reads SVGAGI (reference sequence). This chain's CDR3 is CASRVNTGTGEEKLFF. DNA of the CDR3: TGTGCCAGCAGAGTAAACACAGGGACCGGAGAGGAAAAACTGTTTTTT.